A selection of T cell receptor beta chains follows, all from one sample in a study of blood T cell repertoires in COVID-19. Assay used: immunoSEQ multiplex PCR; TCRdb lists only in-frame clones, some missing. Among 340,000 or so clones listed, just over 85% were seen once. The specimen was PBMCs or T cells enriched from blood (not recorded which). The receptors were sampled from a woman aged 35 to 49 with acute COVID-19. The CDR3 runs from the conserved cysteine through the conserved F or W. D genes are given only for firm matches. Clone size is not always given. Where it is, it says once, few, many or a class for expanded clones.

j_gene: TRBJ2-5
len: 14
abundance: .
d_gene: TRBD1
v_gene: TRBV6-2/TRBV6-3
CDR3aa: CASSYVRGPETQYF
CDR3nt: TGTGCCAGCAGTTACGTCAGGGGGCCGGAGACCCAGTACTTC

j_gene: TRBJ2-1
len: 15
abundance: .
d_gene: TRBD1
v_gene: TRBV7-3
CDR3aa: CASSPRQGAFNEQFF
CDR3nt: TGTGCCAGCAGCCCCCGACAGGGGGCCTTCAATGAGCAGTTCTTC

j_gene: TRBJ1-6
len: 16
abundance: .
d_gene: .
v_gene: TRBV11-2
CDR3aa: CASSPVGGSYNSPLHF
CDR3nt: TGTGCCAGCAGCCCCGTGGGGGGCTCCTATAATTCACCCCTCCACTTT

j_gene: TRBJ2-3
len: 16
abundance: .
d_gene: .
v_gene: TRBV7-9
CDR3aa: CASRSGVYGGTDTQYF
CDR3nt: TGTGCCAGCAGGTCAGGGGTGTACGGGGGCACAGATACGCAGTATTTT

j_gene: TRBJ1-2
len: 12
abundance: .
d_gene: TRBD1
v_gene: TRBV12-3/TRBV12-4
CDR3aa: CASGQGESGYTF
CDR3nt: TGTGCCAGCGGGCAGGGGGAATCTGGCTACACCTTC

j_gene: TRBJ2-2
len: 15
abundance: .
d_gene: .
v_gene: TRBV9
CDR3aa: CASSEGQMNTGELFF
CDR3nt: TGTGCCAGCAGCGAAGGACAGATGAACACCGGGGAGCTGTTTTTT

j_gene: TRBJ1-1
len: 19
abundance: few
d_gene: .
v_gene: TRBV11-2
CDR3aa: CASSPLRGGLPMRTTEAFF
CDR3nt: TGTGCCAGCAGCCCCCTGCGGGGGGGGCTTCCAATGCGTACCACTGAAGCTTTCTTT

j_gene: TRBJ1-2
len: 13
abundance: .
d_gene: .
v_gene: TRBV7-2
CDR3aa: CASSLNQFYGYTF
CDR3nt: TGTGCCAGCAGCTTAAACCAGTTCTATGGCTACACCTTC

j_gene: TRBJ1-2
len: 15
abundance: once
d_gene: TRBD1
v_gene: TRBV6-1
CDR3aa: CASNERQGITYGYTF
CDR3nt: TGTGCCAGCAATGAAAGACAGGGGATTACCTATGGCTACACCTTC

j_gene: TRBJ1-6
len: 13
abundance: .
d_gene: TRBD1
v_gene: TRBV5-1
CDR3aa: CASSGQGDSPLHF
CDR3nt: TGCGCCAGCAGCGGACAGGGTGACTCACCCCTCCACTTT

j_gene: TRBJ1-5
len: 15
abundance: .
d_gene: .
v_gene: TRBV6-5
CDR3aa: CASSTSGVGNQPQHF
CDR3nt: TGTGCCAGCAGCACGTCAGGGGTCGGCAATCAGCCCCAGCATTTT

j_gene: TRBJ2-7
len: 12
abundance: once
d_gene: .
v_gene: TRBV11-2
CDR3aa: CASSLVNYEQYF
CDR3nt: TGTGCCAGCAGCTTAGTTAACTACGAGCAGTACTTC

j_gene: TRBJ1-6
len: 16
abundance: .
d_gene: TRBD1
v_gene: TRBV3-1/TRBV3-2
CDR3aa: CASRQSGQLMLSPLHF
CDR3nt: TGTGCCAGCAGACAATCGGGACAGCTTATGCTATCACCCCTCCACTTT

j_gene: TRBJ2-7
len: 11
abundance: few
d_gene: TRBD1
v_gene: TRBV20-1
CDR3aa: CRANRGSEQYF
CDR3nt: TGCAGGGCGAACAGGGGCAGCGAGCAGTACTTC

j_gene: TRBJ2-2
len: 14
abundance: .
d_gene: TRBD2
v_gene: TRBV27
CDR3aa: CASSLGTSPGELFF
CDR3nt: TGTGCCAGCAGTTTAGGGACTAGTCCCGGGGAGCTGTTTTTT

j_gene: TRBJ2-1
len: 15
abundance: .
d_gene: .
v_gene: TRBV7-2
CDR3aa: CASSLAADPYNEQFF
CDR3nt: TGTGCCAGCAGCTTAGCAGCGGACCCTTACAATGAGCAGTTCTTC

j_gene: TRBJ2-1
len: 15
abundance: .
d_gene: .
v_gene: TRBV5-5
CDR3aa: CASSPGLQREHEQFF
CDR3nt: TGTGCCAGCAGCCCGGGTTTACAGAGGGAGCATGAGCAGTTCTTC

j_gene: TRBJ2-5
len: 15
abundance: .
d_gene: TRBD2
v_gene: TRBV3-1/TRBV3-2
CDR3aa: CASSPSGLAIETQYF
CDR3nt: TGTGCCAGCAGCCCTTCAGGACTAGCTATAGAGACCCAGTACTTC

j_gene: TRBJ2-5
len: 13
abundance: .
d_gene: .
v_gene: TRBV18
CDR3aa: CASSPPSVETQYF
CDR3nt: TGTGCCAGCTCACCTCCTAGCGTGGAGACCCAGTACTTC

j_gene: TRBJ2-7
len: 15
abundance: .
d_gene: .
v_gene: TRBV19
CDR3aa: CASSIGTKSSYEQYF
CDR3nt: TGTGCCAGTAGTATCGGGACAAAAAGCTCCTACGAGCAGTACTTC

j_gene: TRBJ1-4
len: 15
abundance: .
d_gene: .
v_gene: TRBV19
CDR3aa: CASSRGNKANEKLFF
CDR3nt: TGTGCCAGTAGTCGGGGGAATAAGGCTAATGAAAAACTGTTTTTT

j_gene: TRBJ2-3
len: 14
abundance: .
d_gene: TRBD2
v_gene: TRBV7-2
CDR3aa: CASSLGAGVDTQYF
CDR3nt: TGTGCCAGCAGCTTAGGGGCGGGGGTTGATACGCAGTATTTT

j_gene: TRBJ1-2
len: 15
abundance: .
d_gene: TRBD1
v_gene: TRBV29-1
CDR3aa: CSVDPGTAINYGYTF
CDR3nt: TGCAGCGTTGACCCCGGGACAGCTATTAACTATGGCTACACCTTC

j_gene: TRBJ2-7
len: 13
abundance: .
d_gene: TRBD2
v_gene: TRBV12-3/TRBV12-4
CDR3aa: CASKREGRNEQYF
CDR3nt: TGTGCCAGCAAGCGGGAGGGCCGGAACGAGCAGTACTTC

j_gene: TRBJ2-6
len: 18
abundance: once
d_gene: TRBD1
v_gene: TRBV28
CDR3aa: CASRNAGTVPSGANVLTF
CDR3nt: TGTGCCAGCAGGAATGCCGGGACAGTACCATCTGGGGCCAACGTCCTGACTTTC

j_gene: TRBJ2-1
len: 15
abundance: .
d_gene: TRBD2
v_gene: TRBV7-3
CDR3aa: CASSQTSGVYNEQFF
CDR3nt: TGTGCCAGCAGCCAGACTAGCGGGGTTTACAATGAGCAGTTCTTC

j_gene: TRBJ2-3
len: 18
abundance: once
d_gene: TRBD2
v_gene: TRBV24-1
CDR3aa: CATSGGRGTSGFTDTQYF
CDR3nt: TGTGCCACCAGTGGTGGCAGGGGGACTAGCGGATTCACAGATACGCAGTATTTT

j_gene: TRBJ1-2
len: 14
abundance: .
d_gene: .
v_gene: TRBV5-4
CDR3aa: CASSLAAGEGGYTF
CDR3nt: TGTGCCAGCAGCTTGGCGGCAGGGGAGGGAGGCTACACCTTC

j_gene: TRBJ2-7
len: 15
abundance: .
d_gene: TRBD1
v_gene: TRBV7-9
CDR3aa: CASSFPGQGGHEQYF
CDR3nt: TGTGCCAGCAGCTTCCCGGGACAGGGTGGCCACGAGCAGTACTTC

j_gene: TRBJ2-7
len: 14
abundance: .
d_gene: .
v_gene: TRBV28
CDR3aa: CASSTTGNSYEQYF
CDR3nt: TGTGCCAGCAGTACAACAGGGAACTCCTACGAGCAGTACTTC

j_gene: TRBJ1-4
len: 16
abundance: .
d_gene: TRBD1
v_gene: TRBV4-2
CDR3aa: CASSPDRDSFPMSLFF
CDR3nt: TGTGCCAGCAGCCCCGACCGGGACAGCTTTCCTATGTCGCTTTTTTTT

j_gene: TRBJ2-2
len: 14
abundance: few
d_gene: .
v_gene: TRBV19
CDR3aa: CASSIARGGGELFF
CDR3nt: TGTGCCAGTAGTATAGCTCGCGGCGGGGGGGAGCTGTTTTTT

j_gene: TRBJ2-7
len: 13
abundance: .
d_gene: TRBD1
v_gene: TRBV2
CDR3aa: CASSGQGRNEQYF
CDR3nt: TGTGCCAGCTCGGGACAGGGACGGAACGAGCAGTACTTC

j_gene: TRBJ2-1
len: 16
abundance: .
d_gene: TRBD2
v_gene: TRBV3-1/TRBV3-2
CDR3aa: CASSQASSGMINEQFF
CDR3nt: TGTGCCAGCAGCCAAGCCTCTAGCGGGATGATAAATGAGCAGTTCTTC

j_gene: TRBJ1-4
len: 15
abundance: .
d_gene: .
v_gene: TRBV6-2/TRBV6-3
CDR3aa: CASSPVQGPNEKLFF
CDR3nt: TGTGCCAGCAGTCCCGTACAGGGCCCGAATGAAAAACTGTTTTTT

j_gene: TRBJ2-5
len: 15
abundance: .
d_gene: TRBD2
v_gene: TRBV5-6
CDR3aa: CASSLRSGSQETQYF
CDR3nt: TGTGCCAGCAGCTTGCGCAGCGGGAGTCAAGAGACCCAGTACTTC

j_gene: TRBJ2-5
len: 13
abundance: .
d_gene: .
v_gene: TRBV9
CDR3aa: CASSAGFTETQYF
CDR3nt: TGTGCCAGCAGCGCAGGGTTTACAGAGACCCAGTACTTC

j_gene: TRBJ1-5
len: 19
abundance: once
d_gene: TRBD1
v_gene: TRBV7-2
CDR3aa: CASSSPGQGLEYSNQPQHF
CDR3nt: TGTGCCAGCAGCTCACCGGGACAGGGGTTGGAGTATAGCAATCAGCCCCAGCATTTT

j_gene: TRBJ1-1
len: 14
abundance: few
d_gene: .
v_gene: TRBV3-1/TRBV3-2
CDR3aa: CASSQGFWGAEAFF
CDR3nt: TGTGCCAGCAGCCAAGGGTTCTGGGGAGCTGAAGCTTTCTTT

j_gene: TRBJ2-3
len: 16
abundance: .
d_gene: TRBD2
v_gene: TRBV7-2
CDR3aa: CASSIMGLAGSDTQYF
CDR3nt: TGTGCCAGCAGCATTATGGGACTAGCGGGATCAGATACGCAGTATTTT

j_gene: TRBJ2-5
len: 16
abundance: .
d_gene: TRBD1
v_gene: TRBV9
CDR3aa: CASSVGGQGAQETQYF
CDR3nt: TGTGCCAGCAGCGTGGGGGGACAGGGGGCTCAAGAGACCCAGTACTTC

j_gene: TRBJ2-2
len: 14
abundance: .
d_gene: TRBD1
v_gene: TRBV2
CDR3aa: CASRDRGDSGELFF
CDR3nt: TGTGCCAGCCGGGACAGGGGAGATTCCGGGGAGCTGTTTTTT

j_gene: TRBJ2-1
len: 13
abundance: once
d_gene: .
v_gene: TRBV19
CDR3aa: CASDDLARNEQFF
CDR3nt: TGTGCCAGCGATGATCTAGCGAGGAATGAGCAGTTCTTC

j_gene: TRBJ2-1
len: 16
abundance: .
d_gene: TRBD2
v_gene: TRBV7-8
CDR3aa: CASSYPGLAEYNEQFF
CDR3nt: TGTGCCAGCAGTTATCCGGGACTAGCGGAATACAATGAGCAGTTCTTC

j_gene: TRBJ1-1
len: 13
abundance: .
d_gene: .
v_gene: TRBV14
CDR3aa: CASTTQGPSEAFF
CDR3nt: TGTGCCAGCACGACTCAGGGGCCTTCAGAAGCTTTCTTT

j_gene: TRBJ2-5
len: 16
abundance: .
d_gene: TRBD2
v_gene: TRBV6-5
CDR3aa: CASSWGLAGGLETQYF
CDR3nt: TGTGCCAGCAGTTGGGGACTAGCGGGGGGGCTCGAGACCCAGTACTTC